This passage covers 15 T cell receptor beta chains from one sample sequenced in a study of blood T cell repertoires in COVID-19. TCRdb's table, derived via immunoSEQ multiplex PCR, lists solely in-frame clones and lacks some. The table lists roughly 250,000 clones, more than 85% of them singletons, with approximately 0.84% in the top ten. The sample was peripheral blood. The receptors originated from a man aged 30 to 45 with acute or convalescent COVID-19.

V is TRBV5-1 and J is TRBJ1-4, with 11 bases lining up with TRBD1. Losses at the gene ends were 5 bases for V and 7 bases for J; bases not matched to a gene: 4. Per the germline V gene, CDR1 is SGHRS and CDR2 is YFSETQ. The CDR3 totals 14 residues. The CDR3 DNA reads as TGCGCCAGCAGTTACGGGACAGGGGGTGAAAAACTGTTTTTT. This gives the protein CASSYGTGGEKLFF.

The CDR3 is CAIRVGAEGPYEQYF. CDR3 nucleotide sequence: TGTGCCATCAGAGTCGGCGCGGAGGGGCCCTACGAGCAGTACTTC. The rearrangement uses TRBV10-3 and TRBJ2-7; D is possibly TRBD2 (6 bases). This CDR3 contains 15 residues. Germline values: CDR1 ENHRY, CDR2 SYGVKD. Between the trimmed V and J ends, which lost 6 bases and 2 bases, there was a span of 17 bases.

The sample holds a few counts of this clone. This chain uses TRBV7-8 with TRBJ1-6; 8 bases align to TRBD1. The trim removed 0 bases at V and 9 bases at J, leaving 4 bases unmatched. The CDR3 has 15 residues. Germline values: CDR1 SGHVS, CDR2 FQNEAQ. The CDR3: CASSLADRDGSPLHF. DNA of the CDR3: TGTGCCAGCAGCTTAGCGGACAGGGACGGTTCACCCCTCCACTTT.

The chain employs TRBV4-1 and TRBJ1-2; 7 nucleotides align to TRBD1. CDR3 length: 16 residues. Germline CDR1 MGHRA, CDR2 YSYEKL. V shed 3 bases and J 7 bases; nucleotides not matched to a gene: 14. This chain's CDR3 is CASSHGTRDRTGGYTF. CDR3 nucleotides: TGCGCCAGCAGCCACGGAACCCGGGACAGAACGGGTGGCTACACCTTC.

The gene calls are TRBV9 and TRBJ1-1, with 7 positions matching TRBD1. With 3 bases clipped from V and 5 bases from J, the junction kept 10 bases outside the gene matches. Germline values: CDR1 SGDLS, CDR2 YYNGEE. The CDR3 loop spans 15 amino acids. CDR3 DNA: TGTGCCAGCAGCGGGGGAAAGGGGGCCCGTACTGAAGCTTTCTTT. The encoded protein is CASSGGKGARTEAFF.

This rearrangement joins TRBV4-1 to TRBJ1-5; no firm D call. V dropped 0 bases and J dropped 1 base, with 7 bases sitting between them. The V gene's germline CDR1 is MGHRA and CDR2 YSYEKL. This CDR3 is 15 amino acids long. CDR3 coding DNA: TGCGCCAGCAGCCAAGAGAGGTGGAGCAATCAGCCCCAGCATTTT. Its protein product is CASSQERWSNQPQHF.

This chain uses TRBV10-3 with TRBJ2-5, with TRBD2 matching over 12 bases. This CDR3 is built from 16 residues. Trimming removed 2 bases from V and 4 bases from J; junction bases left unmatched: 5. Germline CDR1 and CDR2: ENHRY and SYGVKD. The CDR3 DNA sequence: TGTGCCATCAGTGAGGGACTAGCGGGACCTGGAGAGACCCAGTACTTC. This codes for CAISEGLAGPGETQYF.

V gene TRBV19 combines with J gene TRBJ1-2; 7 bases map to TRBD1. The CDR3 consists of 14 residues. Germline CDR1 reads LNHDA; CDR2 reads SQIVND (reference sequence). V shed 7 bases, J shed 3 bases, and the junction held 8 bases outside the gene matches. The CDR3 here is CASNNDRDYYGYTF. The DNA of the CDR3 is TGTGCCAGTAACAACGACAGGGATTACTATGGCTACACCTTC. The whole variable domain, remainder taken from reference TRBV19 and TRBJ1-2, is DGGITQSPKYLFRKEGQNVTLSCEQNLNHDAMYWYRQDPGQGLRLIYYSQIVNDFQKGDIAEGYSVSREKKESFPLTVTSAQKNPTAFYLCASNNDRDYYGYTFGSGTRLTVV.

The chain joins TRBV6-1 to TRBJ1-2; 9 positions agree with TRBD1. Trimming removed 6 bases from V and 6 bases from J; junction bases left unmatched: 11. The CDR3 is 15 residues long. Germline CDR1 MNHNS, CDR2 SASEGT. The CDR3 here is CASSQQGAKGNGYTF. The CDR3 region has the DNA TGTGCCAGCAGCCAACAGGGGGCGAAAGGAAATGGCTACACCTTC.

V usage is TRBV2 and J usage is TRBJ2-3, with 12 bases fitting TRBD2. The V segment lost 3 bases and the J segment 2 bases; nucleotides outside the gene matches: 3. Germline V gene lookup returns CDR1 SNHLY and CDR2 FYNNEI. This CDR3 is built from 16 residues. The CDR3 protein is CASSEASGRVTDTQYF. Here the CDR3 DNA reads TGTGCCAGCAGTGAGGCTAGCGGGAGGGTCACAGATACGCAGTATTTT.

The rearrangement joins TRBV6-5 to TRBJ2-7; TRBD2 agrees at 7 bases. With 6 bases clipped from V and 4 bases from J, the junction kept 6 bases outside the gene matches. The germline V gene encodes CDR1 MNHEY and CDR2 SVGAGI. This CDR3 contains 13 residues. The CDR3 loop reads CASRTGTTYEQYF. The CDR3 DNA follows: TGTGCCAGCAGAACCGGGACTACTTACGAGCAGTACTTC.

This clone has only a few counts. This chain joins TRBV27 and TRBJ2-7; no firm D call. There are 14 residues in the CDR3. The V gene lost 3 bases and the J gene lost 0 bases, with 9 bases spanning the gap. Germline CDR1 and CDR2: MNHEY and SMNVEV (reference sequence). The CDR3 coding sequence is TGTGCCAGCAGTTTTCTCACGAGCTCCTACGAGCAGTACTTC. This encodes CASSFLTSSYEQYF.

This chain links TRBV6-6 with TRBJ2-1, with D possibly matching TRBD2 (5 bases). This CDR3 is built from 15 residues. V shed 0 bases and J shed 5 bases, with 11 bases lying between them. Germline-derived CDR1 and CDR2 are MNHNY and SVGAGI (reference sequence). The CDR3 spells CASSYSSTEDNEQFF. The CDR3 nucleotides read TGTGCCAGCAGTTACTCGTCGACGGAGGACAATGAGCAGTTCTTC.

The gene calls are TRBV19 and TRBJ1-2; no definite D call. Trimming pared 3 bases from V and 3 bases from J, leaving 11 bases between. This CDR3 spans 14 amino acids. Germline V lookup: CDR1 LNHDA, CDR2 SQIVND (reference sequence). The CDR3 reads CASSIGGSHYGYTF. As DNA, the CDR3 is TGTGCCAGTAGTATCGGAGGCAGCCACTATGGCTACACCTTC.

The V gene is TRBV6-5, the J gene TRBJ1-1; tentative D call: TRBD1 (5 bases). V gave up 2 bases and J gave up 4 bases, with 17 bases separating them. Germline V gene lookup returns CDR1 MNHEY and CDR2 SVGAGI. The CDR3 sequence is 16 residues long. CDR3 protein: CASSYGGVGSSTEAFF. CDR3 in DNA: TGTGCCAGCAGTTACGGAGGGGTGGGAAGTTCCACTGAAGCTTTCTTT.